This T cell receptor beta chain was found in a study of cytomegalovirus exposure and HLA in healthy donors. Use of 60 Vbeta and 13 Jbeta primers characterized the PCR. TCRdb's copy holds only in-frame clones and misses some; the assay was immunoSEQ multiplex PCR. The data show around 76,000 clones, and the top ten clones hold about 5%. For this clone: Its specificity is unknown.

The germline V gene has CDR1 MRHNA and CDR2 SNTAGT. V gave up 4 bases and J gave up 7 bases, with 16 bases separating them. The CDR3 length is 15 residues. Whole-study results and caveats: The study labeled 164 TCR beta chains cytomegalovirus-associated.

Sequencing was done on a sample of PBMCs. The sequence came from a man aged 40-49 years in good health and CMV-seronegative. V and J are TRBV6-4 and TRBJ1-4; D is possibly TRBD1 (6 bases). The CDR3 protein is CASSAFRGSGEKLFF. The CDR3 DNA is TGTGCCAGCAGTGCATTCAGGGGATCAGGTGAAAAACTGTTTTTT.